This entry is about one T cell receptor beta chain. Building of the TCR beta libraries involved iRepertoire HTBI primers and Arm-PCR of CDR3 regions. TCRdb used MiXCR to reprocess the multiplex PCR reads, holding one entry per CDR3 protein. The table lists approximately 470,000 distinct CDR3 sequences, 15% to 20% of them singletons. This specimen comes from a study of regulatory T cells in long-lasting Graves disease. Described time point: newly diagnosed GD, antithyroid drugs for less than 3 months. The TCR library used RNA extracted from PBMCs. These data are also associated with another study on T cells in Graves' hyperthyroidism and ophthalmopathy. From that second work: When ophthalmopathy did not progress within 18 months, Graves' hyperthyroidism was considered stable. During a first-round RT-PCR of the TCR CDR3, the HTBI primer set was used. In validation, the model predicted ophthalmopathy. These predictions came a median roughly 6.5 months before onset.

The clonotype comes from a man aged 40-49 years with Graves disease. Sequenced here: peripheral blood mononuclear cells (PBMCs), sampled at new diagnosis, from a patient treated with antithyroid drugs.

CDR3: CASRVTDQETQYF. The CDR3 region has the DNA TGTGCCAGCAGGGTGACAGACCAAGAGACCCAGTACTTC. The rearrangement uses TRBV27 and TRBJ2-5, with D possibly matching TRBD1 (5 bases). Germline V gene data show CDR1 as MNHEY and CDR2 as SMNVEV (reference sequence). V gave up 6 bases and J gave up 0 bases, with 8 bases separating them. The CDR3 length is 13 residues.